The 17 T cell receptor beta chains in this list originate from one sample, sequenced in a study of cytomegalovirus exposure and HLA in healthy donors. The PCR employed 60 Vbeta primers together with 13 Jbeta primers. Libraries were prepared by immunoSEQ multiplex PCR; TCRdb keeps only in-frame clonotypes and omits some of them. This sample's table has tens of thousands of clones. Sequencing was performed on PBMCs. These receptors all stem from a male donor in good health and CMV-seronegative.

The chain recombines TRBV5-1 with TRBJ2-3, with 7 bases fitting TRBD1. Trimming at V came to 0 bases and at J to 6 bases, leaving 1 base not matched to a gene. Germline CDR1 and CDR2: SGHRS and YFSETQ. The CDR3 covers 13 residues. The DNA for the CDR3 is TGCGCCAGCAGCTTGGCGACAGGGGATACGCAGTATTTT. Protein product: CASSLATGDTQYF. Combining the CDR3 with reference TRBV5-1 and TRBJ2-3 gives the whole variable domain KAGVTQTPRYLIKTRGQQVTLSCSPISGHRSVSWYQQTPGQGLQFLFEYFSETQRNKGNFPGRFSGRQFSNSRSEMNVSTLELGDSALYLCASSLATGDTQYFGPGTRLTVL.

The V gene is TRBV5-1, the J gene TRBJ2-3; 11 bases map to TRBD1. This CDR3 region has 16 residues. Trimming at V came to 5 bases and at J to 5 bases, leaving 10 bases not matched to a gene. In germline, CDR1 is SGHRS, CDR2 YFSETQ. Here the CDR3 reads CASRFGQGAGKDTQYF. The DNA for the CDR3 is TGCGCCAGCAGATTTGGACAGGGGGCTGGAAAAGATACGCAGTATTTT.

This rearrangement joins TRBV28 to TRBJ1-5; a possible D gene is TRBD1 (5 bases). This CDR3 is 15 amino acids long. Germline V gene sequence: CDR1 MDHEN, CDR2 SYDVKM. Trimming took off 3 bases at V and 4 bases at J, with 13 bases between the two ends. As DNA, the CDR3 is TGTGCCAGCAGTTTTCGCGGGGGGGGTAATCAGCCCCAGCATTTT. Translation gives CASSFRGGGNQPQHF.

Considering frequency, this clone is medium-sized. The chain combines TRBV4-3 with TRBJ2-1; no firm D call. Per the germline V gene, CDR1 is LGHNA and CDR2 is YSLEER. Trimming shortened V by 3 bases and J by 7 bases, and 10 bases separated the two germline ends. CDR3 size: 13 residues. The CDR3 sequence: CASSQTEVNEQFF. In DNA, the CDR3 is TGCGCCAGCAGCCAGACCGAGGTAAATGAGCAGTTCTTC.

Measured by frequency, this clone is medium-sized (0.01 to 0.1%). The V gene is TRBV6-4, the J gene TRBJ1-5; 11 positions match TRBD1. CDR3 length: 14 amino acids. From germline, CDR1 is MRHNA and CDR2 SNTAGT. With V trimmed by 4 bases and J by 6 bases, 2 bases remained unmatched. The CDR3 coding sequence is TGTGCCAGCAGTGCCGGGACAGGGGGTCAGCCCCAGCATTTT. This sequence encodes CASSAGTGGQPQHF.

The chain recombines TRBV7-2 with TRBJ2-1, with 9 bases that match TRBD2. CDR1 is SGHTA and CDR2 is FQGNSA in the germline V gene. The CDR3 length is 15 residues. The V segment lost 2 bases and the J segment 5 bases; nucleotides outside the gene matches: 4. CDR3 loop: CASSLRGRAHNEQFF. CDR3 in DNA: TGTGCCAGCAGCTTACGCGGGAGGGCCCACAATGAGCAGTTCTTC.

V is TRBV5-1 and J is TRBJ1-2; D is unclear. Per germline, CDR1 SGHRS and CDR2 YFSETQ. CDR3 size: 14 residues. Trimming pared 0 bases from V and 8 bases from J, leaving 14 bases between. The CDR3 spells CASSLEGGPGGYTF. The CDR3 bases are TGCGCCAGCAGCTTGGAGGGCGGCCCGGGAGGCTACACCTTC. Full variable domain (outside the CDR3, taken from reference TRBV5-1 and TRBJ1-2): KAGVTQTPRYLIKTRGQQVTLSCSPISGHRSVSWYQQTPGQGLQFLFEYFSETQRNKGNFPGRFSGRQFSNSRSEMNVSTLELGDSALYLCASSLEGGPGGYTFGSGTRLTVV.

V and J are TRBV5-1 and TRBJ2-5; no definite D call. V lost 6 bases to trimming and J lost 3 bases, with 12 bases between them. The CDR3 is 13 residues long. From germline, CDR1 is SGHRS and CDR2 YFSETQ. DNA for the CDR3: TGCGCCAGCAAGGATACAGCTAAAGAGACCCAGTACTTC. Translation gives CASKDTAKETQYF.

The chain joins TRBV18 to TRBJ2-5; TRBD1 matches 7 bases. V was pared by 6 bases and J by 3 bases, with 10 bases of the junction left unmatched. CDR1 is KGHSH and CDR2 is LQKENI in the germline V gene. This CDR3 is 15 amino acids long. The CDR3 region is CASSRPGTAKETQYF. The CDR3 bases are TGTGCCAGCTCCCGTCCCGGGACAGCTAAAGAGACCCAGTACTTC.

The CDR3 DNA is TGTGCCAGCAGCCGTAGGACTAGCGGGAGGGCCTACGAGCAGTACTTC. Its protein product is CASSRRTSGRAYEQYF. V gene TRBV7-2 combines with J gene TRBJ2-7, with 15 bases identical to TRBD2. In germline, CDR1 is SGHTA, CDR2 FQGNSA. The trim removed 5 bases at V and 2 bases at J, leaving 4 bases unmatched. The CDR3 extends over 16 amino acids.

CDR3 residues: CASRPGTGGTDTQYF. CDR3 nucleotide sequence: TGTGCCAGCAGACCCGGGACAGGGGGCACAGATACGCAGTATTTT. The chain couples TRBV2 to TRBJ2-3; TRBD1 agrees at 10 bases. Germline V CDR1 and CDR2: SNHLY, FYNNEI. Losses at the gene ends were 6 bases for V and 1 base for J; bases not matched to a gene: 4. The CDR3 consists of 15 residues.

V gene TRBV7-2 combines with J gene TRBJ2-2; tentative D call: TRBD1 (5 bases). The CDR3 runs 15 residues. Germline CDR1 and CDR2: SGHTA and FQGNSA. Trimming took 0 bases from V and 5 from J, leaving 10 bases between them. The CDR3 sequence: CASSLAGHWTGELFF. The CDR3 nucleotides read TGTGCCAGCAGCTTAGCGGGGCATTGGACCGGGGAGCTGTTTTTT.

V and J are TRBV6-5 and TRBJ2-6, with unresolved D. The CDR3 totals 15 residues. Germline V gene sequence: CDR1 MNHEY, CDR2 SVGAGI. V lost 6 bases to trimming and J lost 4 bases, with 13 bases between them. The CDR3 loop is CASSPRVSGANVLTF. In nucleotides, the CDR3 is TGTGCCAGCAGCCCTCGGGTCTCCGGGGCCAACGTCCTGACTTTC.

The genes are TRBV19 and TRBJ2-3; 8 bases align to TRBD2. The germline gives CDR1 LNHDA, CDR2 SQIVND (reference sequence). The CDR3 runs to 15 residues. J lost 10 bases, V lost 0 bases, and 9 bases had no gene match. This chain's CDR3 is CASSIEISGATAQYF. The CDR3 DNA is TGTGCCAGTAGTATAGAAATTAGCGGGGCGACAGCGCAGTATTTT.

The chain employs TRBV6-1 and TRBJ2-3; TRBD2 matches at 8 bases. Trimming removed 5 bases from V and 6 bases from J; junction bases left unmatched: 10. This CDR3 region has 15 residues. In germline, CDR1 is MNHNS, CDR2 SASEGT. CDR3 loop: CASSSGRGDGDTQYF. CDR3 coding DNA: TGTGCCAGCAGTAGCGGGAGAGGAGACGGGGATACGCAGTATTTT.

As regards this clone: Other DNA sequences of this sample code for an identical CDR3. This chain connects TRBV28 to TRBJ1-2, with D hard to call. Germline loops: CDR1 MDHEN, CDR2 SYDVKM. V lost 5 bases, J lost 4 bases, and 2 bases lay in between. This CDR3 is built from 10 residues. The CDR3 coding sequence is TGTGCCAGCAGTCGCTATGGCTACACCTTC. This translates into CASSRYGYTF.

CDR3: CASSILAGVLNEQFF. CDR3 sequence (DNA): TGTGCCAGCAGTATACTAGCGGGAGTGCTCAATGAGCAGTTCTTC. The chain has TRBV27 and TRBJ2-1; 11 bases align to TRBD2. Germline CDR1 is MNHEY and CDR2 is SMNVEV (reference sequence). This CDR3 is built from 15 residues. V was clipped by 5 bases and J by 6 bases; unmatched bases: 6.